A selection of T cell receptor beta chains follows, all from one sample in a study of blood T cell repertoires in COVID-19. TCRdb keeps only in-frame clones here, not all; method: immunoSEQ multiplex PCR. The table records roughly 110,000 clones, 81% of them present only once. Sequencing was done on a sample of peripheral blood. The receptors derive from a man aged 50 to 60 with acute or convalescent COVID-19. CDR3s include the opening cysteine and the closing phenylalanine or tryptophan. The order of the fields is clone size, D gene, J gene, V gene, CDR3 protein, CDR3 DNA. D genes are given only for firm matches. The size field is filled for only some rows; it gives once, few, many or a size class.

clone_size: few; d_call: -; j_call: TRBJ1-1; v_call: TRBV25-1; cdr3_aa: CASSDEGNTEAFF; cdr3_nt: TGTGCCAGCAGTGACGAGGGGAACACTGAAGCTTTCTTT
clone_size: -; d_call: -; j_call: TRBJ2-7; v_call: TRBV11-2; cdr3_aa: CASSLDRGIVGYEQYF; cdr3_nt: TGTGCCAGCAGCTTAGATCGGGGGATAGTGGGCTACGAGCAGTACTTC
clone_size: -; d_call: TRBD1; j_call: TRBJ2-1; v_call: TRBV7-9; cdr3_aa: CASSRDRGRFYEQFF; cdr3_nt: TGTGCCAGCAGCCGCGACAGGGGGCGATTCTATGAGCAGTTCTTC
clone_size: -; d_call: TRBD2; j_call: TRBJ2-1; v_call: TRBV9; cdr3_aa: CASSVGGGGAYNEQFF; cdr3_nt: TGTGCCAGCAGCGTAGGAGGCGGGGGGGCCTACAATGAGCAGTTCTTC
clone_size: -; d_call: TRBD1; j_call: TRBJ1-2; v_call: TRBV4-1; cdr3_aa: CASSFLQGGGGYTF; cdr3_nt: TGCGCCAGCAGCTTCTTACAGGGGGGAGGTGGCTACACCTTC
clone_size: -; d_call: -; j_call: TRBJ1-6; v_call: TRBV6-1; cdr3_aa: CASSENGRHNSPLHF; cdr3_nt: TGTGCCAGCAGTGAAAATGGCAGGCATAATTCACCCCTCCACTTT
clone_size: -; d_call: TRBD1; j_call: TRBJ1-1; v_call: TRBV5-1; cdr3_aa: CASSIDRGSAFF; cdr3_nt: TGCGCCAGCAGCATCGACAGGGGTTCGGCTTTCTTT
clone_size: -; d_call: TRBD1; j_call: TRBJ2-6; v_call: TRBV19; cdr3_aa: CASGRTGQGSGGANVLTF; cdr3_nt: TGTGCCAGTGGAAGGACGGGACAGGGGTCTGGTGGGGCCAACGTCCTGACTTTC
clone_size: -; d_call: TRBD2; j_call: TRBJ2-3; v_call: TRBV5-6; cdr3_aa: CASRLAGVSSTDTQYF; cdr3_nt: TGTGCCAGTCGACTAGCGGGGGTTTCTAGCACAGATACGCAGTATTTT
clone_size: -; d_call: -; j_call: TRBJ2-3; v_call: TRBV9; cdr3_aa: CASSVDGGGPSDTQYF; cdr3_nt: TGTGCCAGCAGCGTAGATGGCGGCGGTCCTTCAGATACGCAGTATTTT
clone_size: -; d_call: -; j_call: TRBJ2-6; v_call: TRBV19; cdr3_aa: CASSIQGILSGANVLTF; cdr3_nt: TGTGCCAGTAGTATACAGGGGATTCTCTCTGGGGCCAACGTCCTGACTTTC
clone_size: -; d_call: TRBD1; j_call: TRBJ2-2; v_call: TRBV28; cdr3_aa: CASRTGGPTGELFF; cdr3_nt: TGTGCCAGCAGGACAGGGGGGCCTACCGGGGAGCTGTTTTTT
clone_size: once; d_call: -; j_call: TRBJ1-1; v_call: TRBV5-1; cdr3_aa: CASSMDSSEAFF; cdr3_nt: TGCGCCAGCAGCATGGACAGTTCTGAAGCTTTCTTT
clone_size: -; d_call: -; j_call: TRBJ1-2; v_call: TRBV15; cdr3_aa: CATSYGARDGYTF; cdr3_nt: TGTGCCACCAGCTATGGGGCCCGGGATGGCTACACCTTC
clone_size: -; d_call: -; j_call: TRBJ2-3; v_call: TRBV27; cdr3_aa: CASSPSWGGSTDTQYF; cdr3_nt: TGTGCCAGCAGTCCTTCTTGGGGCGGAAGCACAGATACGCAGTATTTT